This T cell receptor beta chain appears in the sequencing data of a study of follicular helper T cells after annual influenza vaccination. As to this clone: Compared with germline, one end of the junction differs, possibly owing to a read error.

CDR3 length: 15 amino acids. CDR1 and CDR2 (germline): LNHDA, SQIVND (reference sequence). TCRdb keeps only in-frame clones here, not all; method: immunoSEQ multiplex PCR. This table holds around 9,600 clones, 70% to 85% found once. The time point here: 2015-2016 season, pre-vaccination. The material sequenced was CXCR5+ CD38- circulating T follicular helper cells from blood, taken on the day of influenza vaccination. Subset meaning: circulating Tfh, non-naive CD4+CXCR5+PD-1+ (ICOS+CD38+ or ICOS-CD38-). The J gene is TRBJ2-2, the V gene TRBV19, with TRBD2 matching 8 bases. The receptor comes from an adult who received the influenza vaccine. CDR3 sequence: CASGILSGDTGELFF. The CDR3 coding sequence is TGTGCCAGTGGTATCCTTAGCGGGGACACCGGGGAGCTGTTTTTT.